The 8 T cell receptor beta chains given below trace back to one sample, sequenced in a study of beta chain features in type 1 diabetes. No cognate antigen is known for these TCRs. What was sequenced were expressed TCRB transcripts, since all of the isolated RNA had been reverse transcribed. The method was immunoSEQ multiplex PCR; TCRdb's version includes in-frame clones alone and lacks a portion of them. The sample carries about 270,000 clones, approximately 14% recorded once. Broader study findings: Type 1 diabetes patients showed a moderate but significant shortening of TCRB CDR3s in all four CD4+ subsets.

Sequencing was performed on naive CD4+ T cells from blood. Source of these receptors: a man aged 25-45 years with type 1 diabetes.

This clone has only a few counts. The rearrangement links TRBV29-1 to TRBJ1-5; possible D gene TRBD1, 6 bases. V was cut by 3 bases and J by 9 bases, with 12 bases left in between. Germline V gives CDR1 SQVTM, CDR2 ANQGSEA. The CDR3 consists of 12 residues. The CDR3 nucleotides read TGCAGCGTTGAGGGGGCGGTCGGGCCCCAGCATTTT. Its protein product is CSVEGAVGPQHF.

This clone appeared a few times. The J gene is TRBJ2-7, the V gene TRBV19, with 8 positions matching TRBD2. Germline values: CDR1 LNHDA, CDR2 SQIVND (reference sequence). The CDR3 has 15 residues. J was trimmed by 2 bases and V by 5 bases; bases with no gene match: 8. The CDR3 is CASSSRTSSPYEQYF. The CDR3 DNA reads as TGTGCCAGTAGTTCTCGGACTAGCTCTCCCTACGAGCAGTACTTC. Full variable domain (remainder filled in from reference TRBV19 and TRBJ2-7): DGGITQSPKYLFRKEGQNVTLSCEQNLNHDAMYWYRQDPGQGLRLIYYSQIVNDFQKGDIAEGYSVSREKKESFPLTVTSAQKNPTAFYLCASSSRTSSPYEQYFGPGTRLTVT.

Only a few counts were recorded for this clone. CDR3 sequence (DNA): TGTGCCAGCAGCTGGACTAGCGGAGTCACAGATACGCAGTATTTT. It translates to CASSWTSGVTDTQYF. The V gene is TRBV11-2, the J gene TRBJ2-3, with 10 bases matching TRBD2. The CDR3 has 15 amino acids. With V trimmed by 4 bases and J by 2 bases, 3 bases remained unmatched. Per germline, CDR1 SGHAT and CDR2 FQNNGV.

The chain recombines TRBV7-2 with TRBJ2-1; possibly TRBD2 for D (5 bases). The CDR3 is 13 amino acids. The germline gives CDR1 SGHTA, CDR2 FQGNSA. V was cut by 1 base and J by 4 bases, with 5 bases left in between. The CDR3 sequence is CASSLGTYNEQFF. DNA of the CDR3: TGTGCCAGCAGCTTAGGGACTTACAATGAGCAGTTCTTC.

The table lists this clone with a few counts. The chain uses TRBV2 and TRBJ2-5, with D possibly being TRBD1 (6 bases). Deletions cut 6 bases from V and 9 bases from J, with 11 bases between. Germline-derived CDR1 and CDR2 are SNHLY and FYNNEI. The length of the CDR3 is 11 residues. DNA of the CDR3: TGTGCCAGCAGGGGGGCCGAGGCCCAGTACTTC. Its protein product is CASRGAEAQYF.

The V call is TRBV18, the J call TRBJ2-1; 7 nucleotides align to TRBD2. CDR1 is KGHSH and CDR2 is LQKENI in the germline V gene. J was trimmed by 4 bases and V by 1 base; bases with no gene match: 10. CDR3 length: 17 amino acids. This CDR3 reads CASSPQGAGVEYNEQFF. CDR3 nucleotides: TGTGCCAGCTCACCACAGGGCGCGGGGGTTGAATACAATGAGCAGTTCTTC.

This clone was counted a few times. CDR3 sequence reads: CASSLDRGDQPQHF. CDR3 in DNA: TGTGCCAGCAGTCTCGACAGGGGCGATCAGCCCCAGCATTTT. This chain uses TRBV6-5 with TRBJ1-5; 8 bases map to TRBD1. The CDR3 runs 14 residues. The V and J ends lost 5 bases and 5 bases, in that order; junction bases with no gene match: 5. Germline V lookup: CDR1 MNHEY, CDR2 SVGAGI.

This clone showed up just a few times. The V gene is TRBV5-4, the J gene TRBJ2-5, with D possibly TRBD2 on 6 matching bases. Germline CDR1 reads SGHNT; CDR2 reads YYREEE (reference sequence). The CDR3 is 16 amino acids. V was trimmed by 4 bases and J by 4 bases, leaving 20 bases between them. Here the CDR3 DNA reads TGTGCCAGCAGCCCCGGGTCGAGGCGGGGATTAGAGACCCAGTACTTC. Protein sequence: CASSPGSRRGLETQYF.